These 25 T cell receptor beta chains originate from one sample sequenced in a study of shared T cell receptors in the human thymus. Some clones are missing from TCRdb's copy, which holds only in-frame ones; the method was immunoSEQ multiplex PCR. Of under 700,000 clones listed, about four fifths are singletons. A further study also used this sample, focusing on human thymus T cells.

The sample taken for sequencing was thymocytes. The origin of the receptors is a boy younger than two with a congenital heart defect.

The chain uses TRBV7-2 and TRBJ2-7; D gene uncertain. The CDR3 totals 16 residues. Germline values: CDR1 SGHTA, CDR2 FQGNSA. V was pared by 2 bases and J by 0 bases, with 14 bases between. CDR3 sequence reads: CASSLLARPHSYEQYF. CDR3 coding DNA: TGTGCCAGCAGCTTACTGGCCAGGCCCCACTCCTACGAGCAGTACTTC.

This clone was observed a few times. Other DNA sequences of this sample code for an identical CDR3. As DNA, the CDR3 is TGTGCCAGCAGCTTAGCAGCCCTCGACGAGCAGTACTTC. Translation: CASSLAALDEQYF. This chain connects TRBV7-2 to TRBJ2-7; D gene ambiguous. Germline assignment: CDR1 SGHTA and CDR2 FQGNSA. The CDR3 has 13 amino acids. The ends were cut back, 0 bases at V and 5 bases at J, with 8 bases in the middle.

The chain has TRBV19 and TRBJ2-5, with D possibly TRBD2 on 5 matching bases. TRBJ2-7 matches the DNA end more closely, so the J call is doubtful. The CDR3 runs to 11 residues. From germline, CDR1 is LNHDA and CDR2 SQIVND (reference sequence). CDR3 nucleotides: TGTGCCAGTAGGGACTCGTACGAGCAGTACTTC. This sequence encodes CASRDSYEQYF.

The CDR3 spells CASSQGRLAGEDTQYF. CDR3 DNA: TGCGCCAGCAGCCAAGGGCGGCTAGCGGGAGAAGATACGCAGTATTTT. The rearrangement joins TRBV4-3 to TRBJ2-3; 10 positions match TRBD2. V lost 1 base, J lost 5 bases, and 6 bases stayed unmatched. Germline V gives CDR1 LGHNA, CDR2 YSLEER. This CDR3 is built from 16 residues.

The chain combines TRBV7-6 with TRBJ2-7, with 9 positions matching TRBD2. V shed 5 bases, J shed 7 bases, and the junction held 18 bases outside the gene matches. Germline assignment: CDR1 SGHVS and CDR2 FNYEAQ. The CDR3 has 17 residues. As DNA, the CDR3 is TGTGCCAGCAGCCCACCCCCAGAGGCGGGAGGGCCGCAGGAGCAGTACTTC. Translated, it gives CASSPPPEAGGPQEQYF.

This rearrangement joins TRBV9 to TRBJ1-2; D unresolved. Germline-derived CDR1 and CDR2 are SGDLS and YYNGEE. There are 12 residues in the CDR3. Trimming took off 0 bases at V and 11 bases at J, with 11 bases between the two ends. CDR3 amino acids: CASSVGAGPYTF. The CDR3 DNA follows: TGTGCCAGCAGCGTAGGGGCAGGTCCTTACACCTTC.

The chain employs TRBV5-6 and TRBJ2-5; 12 positions match TRBD2. The V gene end was trimmed by 0 bases and the J gene end by 2 bases; junction bases not matched to a gene: 2. Germline V gene sequence: CDR1 SGHDT, CDR2 YYEEEE. The CDR3 is 16 residues long. The chain's CDR3 is CASSLASGRVQETQYF. Here the CDR3 DNA reads TGTGCCAGCAGCTTGGCTAGCGGGAGGGTTCAAGAGACCCAGTACTTC.

This sequence joins TRBV5-1 and TRBJ2-6; 7 bases are a match to TRBD1. CDR1 and CDR2 from the germline V gene are SGHRS and YFSETQ. The trim removed 1 base at V and 0 bases at J, leaving 10 bases unmatched. The CDR3 extends over 19 amino acids. In DNA, the CDR3 is TGCGCCAGCAGCTTGAGCTCCGGGACAGCAGCCTCTGGGGCCAACGTCCTGACTTTC. Translating it yields CASSLSSGTAASGANVLTF. The variable domain in full, completed from reference TRBV5-1 and TRBJ2-6, reads KAGVTQTPRYLIKTRGQQVTLSCSPISGHRSVSWYQQTPGQGLQFLFEYFSETQRNKGNFPGRFSGRQFSNSRSEMNVSTLELGDSALYLCASSLSSGTAASGANVLTFGAGSRLTVL.

This clone was seen a handful of times. The rearrangement uses TRBV6-1 and TRBJ2-3; D remains unclear. Trimming pared 5 bases from V and 2 bases from J, leaving 14 bases between. Germline V gene lookup returns CDR1 MNHNS and CDR2 SASEGT. CDR3 size: 15 residues. The CDR3 spells CASSLRRGHTDTQYF. CDR3 coding DNA: TGTGCCAGCAGTCTTAGGAGAGGTCACACAGATACGCAGTATTTT.

V usage is TRBV2 and J usage is TRBJ2-3; 11 bases are a match to TRBD2. Germline loops: CDR1 SNHLY, CDR2 FYNNEI. The CDR3 contains 18 residues. J gave up 4 bases and V 8 bases, and 17 bases lay outside the gene matches. The CDR3 DNA reads as TGTGCCAGCTCTCCAGTCCCTCCACTAGCGGGAGTCCCAGATACGCAGTATTTT. The encoded protein is CASSPVPPLAGVPDTQYF.

The chain is built from TRBV27 and TRBJ2-2, with D perhaps matching TRBD1 (7 bases). V lost 1 base to trimming and J lost 4 bases, with 13 bases between them. Germline CDR1 MNHEY, CDR2 SMNVEV (reference sequence). The CDR3 totals 16 residues. This chain's CDR3 is CASSLLGRGATGELFF. The CDR3 DNA sequence: TGTGCCAGCAGTTTATTAGGCAGGGGGGCCACCGGGGAGCTGTTTTTT.

This clone came up a few times. The chain carries TRBV19 and TRBJ1-3; 11 bases line up with TRBD1. Germline V gene sequence: CDR1 LNHDA, CDR2 SQIVND (reference sequence). Germline trimming cut 0 bases from V and 2 bases from J; bases unmatched to any gene: 15. The CDR3 length is 21 residues. CDR3 residues: CASSIDSGQGASGDPGNTIYF. The CDR3 DNA reads TGTGCCAGTAGTATAGATTCCGGACAGGGGGCTTCCGGGGACCCTGGAAACACCATATATTTT.

The chain couples TRBV28 to TRBJ2-7; 10 bases line up with TRBD2. V lost 5 bases, J lost 0 bases, and 7 bases stayed unmatched. The CDR3 length is 16 residues. Germline CDR1 MDHEN, CDR2 SYDVKM. CDR3 residues: CASSPLAGAGSYEQYF. In nucleotides, the CDR3 is TGTGCCAGCAGTCCGCTAGCGGGAGCCGGCTCCTACGAGCAGTACTTC.

The genes are TRBV10-3 and TRBJ2-7; D might be TRBD2 (6 bases). The germline CDR1 and CDR2 sequences are ENHRY and SYGVKD. V lost 7 bases and J lost 7, with 23 bases in between. This CDR3 is 15 amino acids long. The CDR3 sequence: CAITTWAGTRWEQYF. The CDR3 coding sequence is TGTGCCATCACTACGTGGGCGGGAACTCGATGGGAGCAGTACTTC.

The rearrangement links TRBV27 to TRBJ2-3; tentatively, D is TRBD1 (7 bases). The CDR3 runs to 18 residues. Germline values: CDR1 MNHEY, CDR2 SMNVEV (reference sequence). The V and J ends lost 2 bases and 6 bases respectively, with 24 bases between them. DNA of the CDR3: TGTGCCAGCAGTTTAAAGTCGGGGAGGAGACAGGGTGGGGATACGCAGTATTTT. Its translation is CASSLKSGRRQGGDTQYF.

The chain recombines TRBV4-2 with TRBJ2-1; 8 bases are a match to TRBD1. Germline V gene sequence: CDR1 LGHNA, CDR2 YNFKEQ. The CDR3 runs to 18 residues. V dropped 1 base and J dropped 5; count of bases not matched to a gene: 13. CDR3 sequence reads: CASSQVGTDRASDNEQFF. The CDR3 DNA reads TGTGCCAGCAGCCAAGTTGGGACGGACAGGGCGAGCGACAATGAGCAGTTCTTC.

In this sample, this clone turned up a few times. The genes are TRBV4-2 and TRBJ2-1, with 7 bases identical to TRBD2. CDR1 LGHNA and CDR2 YNFKEQ come from the germline V gene. CDR3 size: 19 residues. The V segment lost 3 bases and the J segment 9 bases; nucleotides outside the gene matches: 23. The CDR3: CASSQLGTRLAAFLTEQFF. CDR3 coding DNA: TGTGCCAGCAGCCAGCTGGGGACTCGACTAGCAGCCTTCTTGACTGAGCAGTTCTTC.

V gene TRBV15 combines with J gene TRBJ2-6; tentatively, D is TRBD1 (5 bases). The CDR3 covers 17 residues. CDR1 is LNHNV, CDR2 YYDKDF, per germline (reference sequence). The ends were cut back, 1 base at V and 7 bases at J, with 17 bases in the middle. The CDR3 loop reads CATSRGGVKTEANVLTF. The CDR3 DNA reads TGTGCCACCAGCAGAGGGGGCGTTAAGACTGAAGCCAACGTCCTGACTTTC. Full variable domain (remainder filled in from reference TRBV15 and TRBJ2-6): DAMVIQNPRYQVTQFGKPVTLSCSQTLNHNVMYWYQQKSSQAPKLLFHYYDKDFNNEADTPDNFQSRRPNTSFCFLDIRSPGLGDTAMYLCATSRGGVKTEANVLTFGAGSRLTVL.

V gene TRBV5-5 combines with J gene TRBJ2-1; TRBD2 is a possible D gene (6 bases). The CDR3 extends over 14 amino acids. V lost 0 bases, J lost 8 bases, and 12 bases lay in between. Per the germline V gene, CDR1 is SGHKS and CDR2 is YYEKEE (reference sequence). As DNA, the CDR3 is TGTGCCAGCAGCTTGGGAGGCATAGCGGATGAGCAGTTCTTC. Its protein product is CASSLGGIADEQFF.

The genes are TRBV11-2 and TRBJ1-1, with 10 bases fitting TRBD1. The germline CDR1 and CDR2 sequences are SGHAT and FQNNGV. The J segment lost 5 bases and the V segment lost 7 bases, leaving 4 bases of the junction unmatched. There are 13 residues in the CDR3. In DNA form, the CDR3 reads TGTGCCAGCACCGGACAGGGGGGGACTGAAGCTTTCTTT. Encoded protein: CASTGQGGTEAFF.

The chain combines TRBV27 with TRBJ2-7, with 12 bases that match TRBD2. This CDR3 has 19 amino acids. J lost 7 bases, V lost 5 bases, and 21 bases had no gene match. CDR1 and CDR2 from the germline V gene are MNHEY and SMNVEV (reference sequence). CDR3 in amino acids: CASSPHIPSRLAGVREQYF. The CDR3 coding sequence is TGTGCCAGCAGTCCCCATATTCCCTCTCGACTAGCGGGAGTACGTGAGCAGTACTTC.

The chain couples TRBV5-4 to TRBJ2-5, with 10 bases fitting TRBD1. Trimming cost V 2 bases and J 0 bases; bases outside gene matches: 10. CDR1 and CDR2 from the germline V gene are SGHNT and YYREEE (reference sequence). The CDR3 runs to 18 residues. The CDR3 DNA reads TGTGCCAGCAGCTTAAACTCCGGGACAGGGGAATACCAAGAGACCCAGTACTTC. This translates into CASSLNSGTGEYQETQYF.

The chain employs TRBV27 and TRBJ2-7; TRBD2 is a possible D gene (5 bases). V was pared by 0 bases and J by 0 bases, with 9 bases between. This CDR3 is built from 15 residues. Germline V gives CDR1 MNHEY, CDR2 SMNVEV (reference sequence). CDR3 residues: CASSLSPGNSYEQYF. The CDR3, as DNA: TGTGCCAGCAGTTTATCACCGGGGAACTCCTACGAGCAGTACTTC.

V is TRBV23-1 and J is TRBJ2-2, with 7 bases that match TRBD2. Being an ORF, TRBV23-1 has a function that is uncertain. The CDR3 spans 19 residues. The V segment lost 3 bases and the J segment 1 base; nucleotides outside the gene matches: 14. Here the CDR3 DNA reads TGCGCCAGCAGTCAGACAAACGGGGAGGGGAGAAAGAACACCGGGGAGCTGTTTTTT. It codes for CASSQTNGEGRKNTGELFF.

Here the CDR3 reads CASRKGVIYNEQFF. DNA for the CDR3: TGTGCCAGCAGAAAGGGAGTCATCTACAATGAGCAGTTCTTC. The chain employs TRBV6-1 and TRBJ2-1; possibly TRBD2 for D (5 bases). From germline, CDR1 is MNHNS and CDR2 SASEGT. This CDR3 region has 14 residues. The ends were cut back, 6 bases at V and 3 bases at J, with 12 bases in the middle.